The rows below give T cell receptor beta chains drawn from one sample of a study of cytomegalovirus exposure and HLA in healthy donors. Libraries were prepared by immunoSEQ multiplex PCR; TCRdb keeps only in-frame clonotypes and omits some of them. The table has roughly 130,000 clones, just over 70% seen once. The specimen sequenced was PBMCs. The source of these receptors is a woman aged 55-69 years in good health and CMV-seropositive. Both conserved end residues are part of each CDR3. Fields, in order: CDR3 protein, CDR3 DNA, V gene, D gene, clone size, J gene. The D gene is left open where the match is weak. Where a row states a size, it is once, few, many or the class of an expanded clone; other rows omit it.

CDR3aa: CASSLERNQPQHF
CDR3nt: TGCGCCAGCAGCTTAGAGAGGAATCAGCCCCAGCATTTT
v_gene: TRBV5-1
d_gene: -
abundance: -
j_gene: TRBJ1-5

CDR3aa: CASSIPGQLYGYTF
CDR3nt: TGTGCCAGCAGTATACCCGGACAGCTCTATGGCTACACCTTC
v_gene: TRBV27
d_gene: -
abundance: -
j_gene: TRBJ1-2

CDR3aa: CASSQDLETGGIGNQPQHF
CDR3nt: TGCGCCAGCAGCCAAGATCTGGAGACAGGGGGAATCGGCAATCAGCCCCAGCATTTT
v_gene: TRBV4-1
d_gene: TRBD1
abundance: -
j_gene: TRBJ1-5

CDR3aa: CASRSEGAGELFF
CDR3nt: TGTGCCAGCAGGTCAGAGGGGGCCGGGGAGCTGTTTTTT
v_gene: TRBV6-5
d_gene: -
abundance: few
j_gene: TRBJ2-2

CDR3aa: CASSGRDRGEPLHF
CDR3nt: TGTGCCAGCAGTGGCCGGGACAGGGGCGAGCCCCTCCACTTT
v_gene: TRBV6-1
d_gene: TRBD1
abundance: once
j_gene: TRBJ1-6

CDR3aa: CASSPAVDTQYF
CDR3nt: TGTGCCAGCAGCCCGGCGGTAGATACGCAGTATTTT
v_gene: TRBV7-8
d_gene: -
abundance: few
j_gene: TRBJ2-3

CDR3aa: CSVADRVYYEQCF
CDR3nt: TGCAGCGTTGCGGACAGAGTCTACTACGAGCAGTGCTTC
v_gene: TRBV29-1
d_gene: -
abundance: once
j_gene: TRBJ2-7

CDR3aa: CASSFEALSEKLFF
CDR3nt: TGTGCCAGCAGCTTCGAGGCCCTTTCGGAAAAACTGTTTTTT
v_gene: TRBV5-4
d_gene: -
abundance: -
j_gene: TRBJ1-4

CDR3aa: CASSRPGVRGEKLFF
CDR3nt: TGTGCCAGCAGCCGGCCAGGGGTGCGCGGTGAAAAACTGTTTTTT
v_gene: TRBV7-2
d_gene: -
abundance: -
j_gene: TRBJ1-4

CDR3aa: CASSRTGGYGYTF
CDR3nt: TGTGCCAGCAGCCGGACAGGGGGCTATGGCTACACCTTC
v_gene: TRBV11-3
d_gene: TRBD1
abundance: -
j_gene: TRBJ1-2

CDR3aa: CASSYPSGGNTGELFF
CDR3nt: TGCGCCAGCAGCTACCCTAGCGGGGGTAACACCGGGGAGCTGTTTTTT
v_gene: TRBV5-1
d_gene: TRBD2
abundance: -
j_gene: TRBJ2-2

CDR3aa: CASSPGGRSSGGYTF
CDR3nt: TGTGCCAGCAGTCCAGGGGGCCGGTCCTCTGGTGGCTACACCTTC
v_gene: TRBV2
d_gene: TRBD1
abundance: -
j_gene: TRBJ1-2

CDR3aa: CASSLWDRAFGNQPQHF
CDR3nt: TGTGCCAGCAGCCTATGGGACAGGGCTTTTGGTAATCAGCCCCAGCATTTT
v_gene: TRBV5-5
d_gene: TRBD1
abundance: -
j_gene: TRBJ1-5

CDR3aa: CASSFGLAGTDTQYF
CDR3nt: TGTGCCAGCAGCTTCGGACTAGCGGGCACAGATACGCAGTATTTT
v_gene: TRBV7-3
d_gene: TRBD2
abundance: -
j_gene: TRBJ2-3

CDR3aa: CAITDREGTEAFF
CDR3nt: TGTGCCATCACCGACAGGGAAGGCACTGAAGCTTTCTTT
v_gene: TRBV10-3
d_gene: TRBD1
abundance: -
j_gene: TRBJ1-1

CDR3aa: CASIWGLNEKLFF
CDR3nt: TGTGCCAGCATATGGGGGCTGAATGAAAAACTGTTTTTT
v_gene: TRBV2
d_gene: -
abundance: few
j_gene: TRBJ1-4

CDR3aa: CASSPGLAEYEQYF
CDR3nt: TGTGCCAGCAGCCCCGGACTAGCGGAGTACGAGCAGTACTTC
v_gene: TRBV7-9
d_gene: TRBD2
abundance: -
j_gene: TRBJ2-7

CDR3aa: CASSVGQGGWDEQYF
CDR3nt: TGTGCCAGCAGCGTAGGGCAGGGAGGATGGGACGAGCAGTACTTC
v_gene: TRBV9
d_gene: -
abundance: -
j_gene: TRBJ2-7

CDR3aa: CSVGGAEWGGQWGTDTQYF
CDR3nt: TGCAGCGTTGGAGGTGCTGAGTGGGGGGGGCAATGGGGCACAGATACGCAGTATTTT
v_gene: TRBV29-1
d_gene: -
abundance: -
j_gene: TRBJ2-3

CDR3aa: CASSGPQGVYGYTF
CDR3nt: TGTGCCAGTAGTGGGCCACAGGGTGTCTATGGCTACACCTTC
v_gene: TRBV19
d_gene: -
abundance: few
j_gene: TRBJ1-2

CDR3aa: CASSSGEATYNEQFF
CDR3nt: TGTGCCAGCAGCTCGGGGGAGGCTACCTACAATGAGCAGTTCTTC
v_gene: TRBV7-3
d_gene: -
abundance: few
j_gene: TRBJ2-1

CDR3aa: CASSQDLGLAGLRTDTQYF
CDR3nt: TGCGCCAGCAGCCAAGATCTGGGACTAGCGGGGTTACGCACAGATACGCAGTATTTT
v_gene: TRBV4-1
d_gene: TRBD2
abundance: few
j_gene: TRBJ2-3

CDR3aa: CASSPPGGGLTGELFF
CDR3nt: TGTGCCAGCAGTCCCCCCGGCGGGGGGCTAACCGGGGAGCTGTTTTTT
v_gene: TRBV27
d_gene: TRBD2
abundance: -
j_gene: TRBJ2-2

CDR3aa: CASSPVDEQFF
CDR3nt: TGTGCCAGCAGCCCGGTGGATGAGCAGTTCTTC
v_gene: TRBV7-9
d_gene: -
abundance: few
j_gene: TRBJ2-1

CDR3aa: CASSRDRANYGYTF
CDR3nt: TGCGCCAGCAGCCGCGACAGAGCTAACTATGGCTACACCTTC
v_gene: TRBV4-1
d_gene: -
abundance: -
j_gene: TRBJ1-2

CDR3aa: CASSAQGASYNSPLHF
CDR3nt: TGCGCCAGCAGCGCACAGGGGGCTTCCTATAATTCACCCCTCCACTTT
v_gene: TRBV5-1
d_gene: TRBD1
abundance: -
j_gene: TRBJ1-6

CDR3aa: CASSPPTGGRNTEAFF
CDR3nt: TGTGCCAGCTCACCTCCGACAGGGGGCCGGAACACTGAAGCTTTCTTT
v_gene: TRBV18
d_gene: TRBD1
abundance: -
j_gene: TRBJ1-1

CDR3aa: CASSGRQGDYGYTF
CDR3nt: TGTGCCAGCAGCGGACGGCAGGGCGACTATGGCTACACCTTC
v_gene: TRBV7-3
d_gene: -
abundance: -
j_gene: TRBJ1-2

CDR3aa: CASSLAPGGGLKAQETQYF
CDR3nt: TGTGCCAGCAGCTTAGCGCCTGGCGGGGGGTTGAAGGCACAAGAGACCCAGTACTTC
v_gene: TRBV7-7
d_gene: TRBD2
abundance: once
j_gene: TRBJ2-5

CDR3aa: CASTPEGASSEQYF
CDR3nt: TGTGCCAGCACCCCCGAGGGAGCAAGTTCCGAGCAGTACTTC
v_gene: TRBV11-2
d_gene: -
abundance: -
j_gene: TRBJ2-7

CDR3aa: CASSPDRAYEQYF
CDR3nt: TGTGCCAGCAGCCCGGACAGGGCCTACGAGCAGTACTTC
v_gene: TRBV7-7
d_gene: TRBD1
abundance: -
j_gene: TRBJ2-7

CDR3aa: CASSIDRSSYEQYF
CDR3nt: TGTGCCAGTAGTATTGACAGGTCATCCTACGAGCAGTACTTC
v_gene: TRBV19
d_gene: -
abundance: -
j_gene: TRBJ2-7

CDR3aa: CASSSPGTRNNEQFF
CDR3nt: TGTGCCAGCAGCTCCCCCGGGACAAGGAACAATGAGCAGTTCTTC
v_gene: TRBV7-6
d_gene: -
abundance: -
j_gene: TRBJ2-1

CDR3aa: CASSYPGTAYEQYF
CDR3nt: TGTGCCAGCAGTTACCCCGGGACAGCCTACGAGCAGTACTTC
v_gene: TRBV6-6
d_gene: TRBD1
abundance: -
j_gene: TRBJ2-7

CDR3aa: CASRSQLMNTEAFF
CDR3nt: TGTGCCAGCAGGTCACAGCTAATGAACACTGAAGCTTTCTTT
v_gene: TRBV5-6
d_gene: -
abundance: -
j_gene: TRBJ1-1

CDR3aa: CASSTQLVRTEAFF
CDR3nt: TGTGCCAGCAGCACTCAATTAGTGAGAACTGAAGCTTTCTTT
v_gene: TRBV9
d_gene: -
abundance: -
j_gene: TRBJ1-1

CDR3aa: CASIGGQGGTEAFF
CDR3nt: TGTGCCAGCATCGGTGGACAGGGAGGCACTGAAGCTTTCTTT
v_gene: TRBV6-1
d_gene: TRBD1
abundance: -
j_gene: TRBJ1-1